This TCR beta chain was sequenced during a study of blood T cell repertoires in COVID-19. The protocol was immunoSEQ multiplex PCR, while the TCRdb copy is restricted to in-frame clones and leaves out a portion. The table lists about 300,000 clones, 86% of them singletons. Germline-derived CDR1 and CDR2 are SGHTA and FQGNSA. The germline V and J ends were trimmed by 0 bases and 7 bases, with 9 bases remaining between them. The CDR3 runs 13 residues. Sequenced: peripheral blood. This sequence was found in a woman in her 50s with acute or convalescent COVID-19. The genes are TRBV7-2 and TRBJ1-2; D gene ambiguous. The DNA of the CDR3 is TGTGCCAGCAGCTTAGCGCGCGGGTTTGGCTACACCTTC. The encoded protein is CASSLARGFGYTF.